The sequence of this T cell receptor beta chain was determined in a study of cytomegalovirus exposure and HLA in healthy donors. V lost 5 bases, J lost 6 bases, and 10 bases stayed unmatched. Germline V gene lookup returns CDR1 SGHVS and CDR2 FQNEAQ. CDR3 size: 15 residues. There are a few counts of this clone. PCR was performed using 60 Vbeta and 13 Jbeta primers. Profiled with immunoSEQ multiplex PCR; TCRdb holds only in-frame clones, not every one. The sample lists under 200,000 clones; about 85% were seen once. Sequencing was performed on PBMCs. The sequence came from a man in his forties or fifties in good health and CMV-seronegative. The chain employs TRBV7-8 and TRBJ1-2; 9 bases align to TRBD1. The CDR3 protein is CASSPRTGERDGYTF. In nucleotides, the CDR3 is TGTGCCAGCAGCCCCCGGACAGGGGAGAGGGATGGCTACACCTTC.